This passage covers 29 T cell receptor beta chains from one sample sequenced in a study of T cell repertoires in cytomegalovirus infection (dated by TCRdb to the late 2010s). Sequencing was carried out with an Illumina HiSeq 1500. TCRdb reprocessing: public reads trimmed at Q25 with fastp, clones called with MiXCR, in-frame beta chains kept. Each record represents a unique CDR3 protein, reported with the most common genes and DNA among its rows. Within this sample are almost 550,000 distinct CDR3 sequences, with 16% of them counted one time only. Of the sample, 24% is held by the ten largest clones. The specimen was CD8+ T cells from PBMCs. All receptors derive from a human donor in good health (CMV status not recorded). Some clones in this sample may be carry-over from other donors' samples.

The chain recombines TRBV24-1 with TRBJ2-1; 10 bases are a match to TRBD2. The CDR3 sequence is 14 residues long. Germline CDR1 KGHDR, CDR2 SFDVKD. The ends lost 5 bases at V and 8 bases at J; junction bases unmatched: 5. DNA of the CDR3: TGTGCCACCAGTGGCGGGACTAGCGCACATGAGCAGTTCTTC. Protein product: CATSGGTSAHEQFF.

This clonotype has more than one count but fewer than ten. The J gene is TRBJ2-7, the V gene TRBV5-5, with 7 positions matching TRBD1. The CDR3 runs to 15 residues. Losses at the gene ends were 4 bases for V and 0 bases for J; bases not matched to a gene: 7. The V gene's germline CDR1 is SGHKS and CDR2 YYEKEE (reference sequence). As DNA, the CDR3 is TGTGCCAGCAGCCCCTGGACAGGAAGCTCCTACGAGCAGTACTTC. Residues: CASSPWTGSSYEQYF.

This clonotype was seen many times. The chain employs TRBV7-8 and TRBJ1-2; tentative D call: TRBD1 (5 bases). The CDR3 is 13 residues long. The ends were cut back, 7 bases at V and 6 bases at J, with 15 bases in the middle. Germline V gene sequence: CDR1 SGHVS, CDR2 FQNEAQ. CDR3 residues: CASTPGGWNGYTF. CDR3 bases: TGTGCCAGCACGCCGGGGGGGTGGAATGGCTACACCTTC.

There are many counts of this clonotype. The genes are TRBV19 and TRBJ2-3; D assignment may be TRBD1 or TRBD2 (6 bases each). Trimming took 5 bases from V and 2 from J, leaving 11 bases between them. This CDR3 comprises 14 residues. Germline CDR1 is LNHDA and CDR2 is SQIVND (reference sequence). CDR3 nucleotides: TGTGCCAGTAGTCCGCGGGACAACACAGATACGCAGTATTTT. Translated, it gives CASSPRDNTDTQYF.

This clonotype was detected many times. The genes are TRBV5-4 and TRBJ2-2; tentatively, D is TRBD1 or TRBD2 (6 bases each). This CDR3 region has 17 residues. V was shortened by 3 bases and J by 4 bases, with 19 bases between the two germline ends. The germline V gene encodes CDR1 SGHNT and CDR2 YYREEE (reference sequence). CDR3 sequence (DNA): TGTGCCAGCAGCTCCCCAGGGGCGGCGGAGGGCACCGGGGAGCTGTTTTTT. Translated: CASSSPGAAEGTGELFF. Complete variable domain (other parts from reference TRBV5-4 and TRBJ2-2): ETGVTQSPTHLIKTRGQQVTLRCSSQSGHNTVSWYQQALGQGPQFIFQYYREEENGRGNFPPRFSGLQFPNYSSELNVNALELDDSALYLCASSSPGAAEGTGELFFGEGSRLTVL.

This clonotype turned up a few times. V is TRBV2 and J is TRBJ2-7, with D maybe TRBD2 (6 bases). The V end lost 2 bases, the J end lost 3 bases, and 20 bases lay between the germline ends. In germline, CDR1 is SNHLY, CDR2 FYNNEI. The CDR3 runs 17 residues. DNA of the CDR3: TGTGCCAGCAGTGAACTCTATTACGGGACTCCGGGCTACGAGCAGTACTTC. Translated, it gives CASSELYYGTPGYEQYF.

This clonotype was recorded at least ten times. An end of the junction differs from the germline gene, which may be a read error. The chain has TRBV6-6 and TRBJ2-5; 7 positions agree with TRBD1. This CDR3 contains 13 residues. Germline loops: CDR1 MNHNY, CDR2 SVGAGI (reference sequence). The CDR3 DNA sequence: TGTGCCAGCAGTTTCCGGGACAGCGATATCCCAGACTTC. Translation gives CASSFRDSDIPDF.

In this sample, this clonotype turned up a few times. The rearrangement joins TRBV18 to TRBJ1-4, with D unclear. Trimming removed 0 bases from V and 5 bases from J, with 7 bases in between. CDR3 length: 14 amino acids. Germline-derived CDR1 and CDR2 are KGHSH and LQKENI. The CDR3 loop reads CASSPPLGNEKLFF. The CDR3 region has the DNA TGTGCCAGCTCACCACCCTTGGGGAATGAAAAACTGTTTTTT.

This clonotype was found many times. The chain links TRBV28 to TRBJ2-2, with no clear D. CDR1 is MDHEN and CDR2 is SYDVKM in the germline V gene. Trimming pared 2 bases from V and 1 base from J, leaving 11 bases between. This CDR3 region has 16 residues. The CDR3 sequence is CASSLIGGKNTGELFF. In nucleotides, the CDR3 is TGTGCCAGCAGTTTAATAGGCGGAAAGAACACCGGGGAGCTGTTTTTT.

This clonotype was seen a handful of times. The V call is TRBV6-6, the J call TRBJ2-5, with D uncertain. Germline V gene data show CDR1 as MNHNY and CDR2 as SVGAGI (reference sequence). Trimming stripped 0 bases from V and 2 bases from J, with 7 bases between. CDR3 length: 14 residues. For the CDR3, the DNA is TGTGCCAGCAGTTACTCGGGCCCTCAAGAGACCCAGTACTTC. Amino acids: CASSYSGPQETQYF.

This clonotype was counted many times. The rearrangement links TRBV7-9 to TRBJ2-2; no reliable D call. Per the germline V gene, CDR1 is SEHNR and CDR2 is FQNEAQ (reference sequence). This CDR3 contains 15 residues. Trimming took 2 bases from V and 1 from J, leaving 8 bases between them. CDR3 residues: CASSLRPLNTGELFF. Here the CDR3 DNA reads TGTGCCAGCAGCTTACGACCCTTGAACACCGGGGAGCTGTTTTTT.

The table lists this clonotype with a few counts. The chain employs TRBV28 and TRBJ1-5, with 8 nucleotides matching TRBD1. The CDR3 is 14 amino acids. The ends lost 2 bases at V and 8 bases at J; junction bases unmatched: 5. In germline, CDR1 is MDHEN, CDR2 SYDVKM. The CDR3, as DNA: TGTGCCAGCAGTTTAACAGGGGGGTGGGAGCCCCAGCATTTT. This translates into CASSLTGGWEPQHF.

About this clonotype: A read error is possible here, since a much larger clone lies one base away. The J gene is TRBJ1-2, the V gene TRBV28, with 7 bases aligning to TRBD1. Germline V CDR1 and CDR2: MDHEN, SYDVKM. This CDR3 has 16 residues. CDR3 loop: CAGSRDRVEPIYGYTF. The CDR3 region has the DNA TGTGCCGGCAGTCGGGACAGAGTTGAACCCATCTATGGCTACACCTTC.

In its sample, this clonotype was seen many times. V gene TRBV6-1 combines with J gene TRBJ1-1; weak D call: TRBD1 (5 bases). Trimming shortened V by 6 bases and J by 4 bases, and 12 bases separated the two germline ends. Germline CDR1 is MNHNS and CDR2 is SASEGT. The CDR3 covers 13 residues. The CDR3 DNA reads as TGTGCCAGCAGCGAGGAAGGGGTCACTGAAGCTTTCTTT. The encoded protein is CASSEEGVTEAFF.

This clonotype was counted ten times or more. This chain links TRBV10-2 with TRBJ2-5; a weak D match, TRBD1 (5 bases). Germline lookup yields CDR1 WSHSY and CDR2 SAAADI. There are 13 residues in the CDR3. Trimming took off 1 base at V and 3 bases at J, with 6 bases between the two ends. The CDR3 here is CASSEWGKETQYF. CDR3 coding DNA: TGCGCCAGCAGTGAGTGGGGCAAAGAGACCCAGTACTTC.

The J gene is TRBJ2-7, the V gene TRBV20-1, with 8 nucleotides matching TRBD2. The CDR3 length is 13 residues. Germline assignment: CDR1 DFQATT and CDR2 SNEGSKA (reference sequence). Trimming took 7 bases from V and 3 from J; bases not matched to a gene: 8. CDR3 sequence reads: CSGRAAGGYEQYF. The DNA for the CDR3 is TGCAGTGGGCGGGCGGCGGGGGGCTACGAGCAGTACTTC.

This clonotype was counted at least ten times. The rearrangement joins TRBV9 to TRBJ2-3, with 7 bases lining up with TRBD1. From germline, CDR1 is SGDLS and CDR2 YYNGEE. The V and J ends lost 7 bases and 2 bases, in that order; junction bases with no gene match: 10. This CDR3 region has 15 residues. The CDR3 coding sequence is TGTGCCAGCGCCTCCAGGGGGACCACCACAGATACGCAGTATTTT. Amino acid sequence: CASASRGTTTDTQYF. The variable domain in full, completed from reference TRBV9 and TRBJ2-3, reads DSGVTQTPKHLITATGQRVTLRCSPRSGDLSVYWYQQSLDQGLQFLIQYYNGEERAKGNILERFSAQQFPDLHSELNLSSLELGDSALYFCASASRGTTTDTQYFGPGTRLTVL.

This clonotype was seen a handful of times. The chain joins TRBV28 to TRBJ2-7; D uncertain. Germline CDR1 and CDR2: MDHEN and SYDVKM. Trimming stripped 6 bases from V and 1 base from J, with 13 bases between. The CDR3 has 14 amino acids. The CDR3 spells CASRWGGESYEQYF. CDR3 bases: TGTGCCAGCAGGTGGGGTGGGGAATCCTACGAGCAGTACTTC. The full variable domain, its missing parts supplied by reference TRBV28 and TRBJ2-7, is DVKVTQSSRYLVKRTGEKVFLECVQDMDHENMFWYRQDPGLGLRLIYFSYDVKMKEKGDIPEGYSVSREKKERFSLILESASTNQTSMYLCASRWGGESYEQYFGPGTRLTVT.

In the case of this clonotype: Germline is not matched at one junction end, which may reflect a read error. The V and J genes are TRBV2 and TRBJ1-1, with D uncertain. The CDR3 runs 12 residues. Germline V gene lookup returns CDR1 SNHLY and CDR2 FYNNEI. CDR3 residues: CASIGKGNLASF. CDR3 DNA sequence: TGTGCCAGCATCGGGAAGGGCAATCTGGCTTCCTTT.

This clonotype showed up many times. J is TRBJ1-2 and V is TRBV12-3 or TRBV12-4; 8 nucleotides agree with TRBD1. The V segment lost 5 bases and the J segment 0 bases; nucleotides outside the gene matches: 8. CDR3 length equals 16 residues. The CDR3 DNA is TGTGCCAGCAGTGGGACAGGACGTGGGGCTAACTATGGCTACACCTTC. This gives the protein CASSGTGRGANYGYTF.

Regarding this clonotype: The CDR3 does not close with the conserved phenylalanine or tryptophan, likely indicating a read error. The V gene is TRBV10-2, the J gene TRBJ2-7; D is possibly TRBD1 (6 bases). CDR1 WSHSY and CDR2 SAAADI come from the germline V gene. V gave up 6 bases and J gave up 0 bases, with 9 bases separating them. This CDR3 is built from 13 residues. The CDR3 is CASRTGSSYEQYL. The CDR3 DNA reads TGCGCCAGCAGAACAGGGAGCTCCTACGAGCAGTACTTA.

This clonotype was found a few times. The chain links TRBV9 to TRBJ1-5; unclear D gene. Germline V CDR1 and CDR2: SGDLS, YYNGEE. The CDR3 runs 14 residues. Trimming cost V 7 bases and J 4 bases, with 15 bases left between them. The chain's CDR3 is CASGAGPGNQPQHF. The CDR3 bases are TGTGCCAGCGGCGCCGGTCCCGGGAATCAGCCCCAGCATTTT.

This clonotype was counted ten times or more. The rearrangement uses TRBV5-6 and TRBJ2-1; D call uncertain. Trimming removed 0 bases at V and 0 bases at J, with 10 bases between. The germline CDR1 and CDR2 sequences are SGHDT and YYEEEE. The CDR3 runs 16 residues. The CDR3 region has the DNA TGTGCCAGCAGCTTGGGCCCTGAGATCTCCTACAATGAGCAGTTCTTC. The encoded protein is CASSLGPEISYNEQFF.

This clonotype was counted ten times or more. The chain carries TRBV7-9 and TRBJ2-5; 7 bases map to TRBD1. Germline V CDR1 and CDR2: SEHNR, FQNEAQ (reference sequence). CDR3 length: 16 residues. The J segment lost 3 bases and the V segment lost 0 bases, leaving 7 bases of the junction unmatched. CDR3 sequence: CASSLAAGTEKETQYF. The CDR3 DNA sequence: TGTGCCAGCAGCTTAGCAGCCGGGACAGAGAAAGAGACCCAGTACTTC.

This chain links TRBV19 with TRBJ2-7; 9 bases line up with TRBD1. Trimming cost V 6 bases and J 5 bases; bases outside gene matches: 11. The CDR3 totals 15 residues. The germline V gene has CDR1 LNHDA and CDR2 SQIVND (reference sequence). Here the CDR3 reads CASRGGGQGVNEQYF. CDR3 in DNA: TGTGCCAGTAGGGGCGGGGGACAGGGCGTCAACGAGCAGTACTTC.

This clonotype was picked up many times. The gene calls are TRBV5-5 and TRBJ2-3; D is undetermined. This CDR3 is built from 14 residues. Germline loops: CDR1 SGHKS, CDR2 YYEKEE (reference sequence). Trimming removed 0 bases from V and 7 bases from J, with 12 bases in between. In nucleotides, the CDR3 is TGTGCCAGCAGCTTGGGTGGTCGCCAAAATACGCAGTATTTT. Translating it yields CASSLGGRQNTQYF.

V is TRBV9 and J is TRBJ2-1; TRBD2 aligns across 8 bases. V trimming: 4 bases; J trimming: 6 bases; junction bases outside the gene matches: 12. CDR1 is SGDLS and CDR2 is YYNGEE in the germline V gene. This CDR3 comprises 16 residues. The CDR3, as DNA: TGTGCCAGCAGCCACCCGGGGGCGGGAGGCCTCAATGAGCAGTTCTTC. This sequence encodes CASSHPGAGGLNEQFF.

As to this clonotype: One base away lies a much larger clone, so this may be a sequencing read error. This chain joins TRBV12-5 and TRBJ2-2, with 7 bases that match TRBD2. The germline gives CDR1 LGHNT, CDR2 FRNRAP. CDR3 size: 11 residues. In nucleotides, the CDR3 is TGTGCTAGTGGTTCGAGCGGGGAGCTGTCTTTT. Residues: CASGSSGELSF.

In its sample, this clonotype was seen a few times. The CDR3 DNA is TGTGCCAGCAGTGGACAGGACATTCAGTACTTC. This sequence encodes CASSGQDIQYF. The V gene is TRBV27, the J gene TRBJ2-4, with 7 bases lining up with TRBD1. The trim removed 5 bases at V and 8 bases at J, leaving 0 bases unmatched. The germline gives CDR1 MNHEY, CDR2 SMNVEV (reference sequence). The CDR3 is 11 amino acids.